This T cell receptor (beta chain) was captured by sequencing in a study of T-cell memory formation after mild COVID-19. General study results and limits: Cross-reactive memory appears to have joined, as suggested by some responding clones showing up in pre-infection memory. Mainly in CM and EM were contracting CD4+ clones; CD8+ were in EMRA. Clones that got smaller from day 15 to 85 had even CD4/CD8, while clones growing later tipped toward CD4+.

5'RACE with constant-segment primers yielded barcoded, UMI-tagged TCR alpha and TCR beta cDNA libraries. TCRdb independently ran MiXCR on the 5' RACE reads; one entry per CDR3 protein. This table has roughly 49,000 distinct CDR3 sequences, roughly a quarter appearing once. Only a few counts were recorded for this clonotype. Its antigen is not known. The V and J ends lost 3 bases and 10 bases respectively, with 9 bases between them. Germline V lookup: CDR1 KGHDR, CDR2 SFDVKD. The CDR3 contains 12 residues. The chain links TRBV24-1 to TRBJ2-1, with D possibly being TRBD2 (5 bases). Sequencing was carried out using PBMCs or a T cell subset sorted from them (not recorded which). The source of this sequence is a man aged 18 to 30 who had mild COVID-19 (a few samples of this study predate the infection). Cell type and time point are not known. The CDR3 DNA follows: TGTGCCACCAGTGATAACCGGGGAGAGCAGTTCTTC. This sequence encodes CATSDNRGEQFF.